This is a list of T cell receptor beta chains from one sample in a study of regulatory T cells in long-lasting Graves disease. TCRdb independently ran MiXCR on the multiplex PCR reads; one entry per CDR3 protein. The table lists approximately 400,000 distinct CDR3 sequences, about 15% of them singletons. These sequences were also reported in another study, on T cells in Graves' hyperthyroidism and ophthalmopathy.

The input for sequencing was peripheral blood mononuclear cells (PBMCs), taken at new diagnosis, from a patient treated with antithyroid drugs. The receptor source for this set is a woman in her thirties or forties with Graves disease. Each CDR3 is given with its conserved first and last residue.

v_gene: TRBV5-1; j_gene: TRBJ2-3; CDR3aa: CASWDFTDTQYF
v_gene: TRBV28; j_gene: TRBJ1-1; CDR3aa: CASSLSRGLGEAFF
v_gene: TRBV27; j_gene: TRBJ2-7; CDR3aa: CASSVRTDLSEQYF
v_gene: TRBV7-3; j_gene: TRBJ2-7; CDR3aa: CASSLEGGDEQYF
v_gene: TRBV7-9; j_gene: TRBJ2-1; CDR3aa: CASSPEIRLAANNEQFF
v_gene: TRBV7-9; j_gene: TRBJ2-1; CDR3aa: CASTSSPGDKMHNEQFF
v_gene: TRBV19; j_gene: TRBJ2-3; CDR3aa: CASSIFRGTTTDTQYF
v_gene: TRBV15; j_gene: TRBJ1-1; CDR3aa: CATSRDRTPNTEAFF
v_gene: TRBV20-1; j_gene: TRBJ1-2; CDR3aa: CSASSQGAPYTF
v_gene: TRBV28; j_gene: TRBJ2-1; CDR3aa: CASRSTGVGYNEQFF
v_gene: TRBV2; j_gene: TRBJ2-1; CDR3aa: CASTRTSGNNNEQFF
v_gene: TRBV9; j_gene: TRBJ2-3; CDR3aa: CASSVGGVRWSVTDTQYF
v_gene: TRBV19; j_gene: TRBJ2-1; CDR3aa: CASSPTSGRLSYNEQFF
v_gene: TRBV5-4; j_gene: TRBJ1-1; CDR3aa: CASSTGYVTEAFF
v_gene: TRBV19; j_gene: TRBJ1-5; CDR3aa: CASSKPRTGGMGNNQPQHF
v_gene: TRBV7-8; j_gene: TRBJ2-1; CDR3aa: CASSSGTYAEQFF
v_gene: TRBV7-6; j_gene: TRBJ1-1; CDR3aa: CASSHPGTEAFF
v_gene: TRBV20-1; j_gene: TRBJ2-1; CDR3aa: CSASRGYNEQFF
v_gene: TRBV6-5; j_gene: TRBJ2-1; CDR3aa: CASSYGTGGKQFF
v_gene: TRBV5-4; j_gene: TRBJ2-3; CDR3aa: CASSFGGTSGGTQYF
v_gene: TRBV9; j_gene: TRBJ2-7; CDR3aa: CASSATGAPFSYEQYF
v_gene: TRBV13; j_gene: TRBJ1-1; CDR3aa: CASRPQENTEAFF